This T cell receptor (beta chain) originates from a study of CD8 T cells in ankylosing spondylitis. General observations from the study: Ankylosing spondylitis blood seemed to carry a telltale TCR beta motif made of under 10 highly homologous variants. Disease-linked clones displayed a CD8+ phenotype and appeared relatively rarely in peripheral blood. Disease-linked clones were reportedly significantly enriched in matched ankylosing spondylitis synovial fluid. A subset of motif variants has previously been described in the synovial fluid and blood of reactive arthritis.

This CDR3 contains 13 residues. The V and J ends lost 3 bases and 7 bases respectively, with 15 bases between them. Germline CDR1 GTSNPN, CDR2 SVGIG (reference sequence). About this clonotype: Its antigen is not known.

Libraries for TCR beta were made by quantitative 5'-RACE with molecular barcodes. TCRdb reanalysed the 5' RACE reads using MiXCR and keeps one entry per CDR3 protein. Of around 540,000 distinct CDR3 sequences in the sample, about 12% were seen once. This receptor was obtained from a male donor with ankylosing spondylitis. The V and J genes are TRBV30 and TRBJ1-1, with D possibly matching TRBD1 (6 bases). The sequencing input was blood, either unsorted or a sorted T cell fraction (not recorded which). The CDR3 region has the DNA TGTGCCTGGAGGTCTCGTGGGGGCGATGAAGCTTTCTTT. Translated: CAWRSRGGDEAFF.